Below, 30 T cell receptor beta chains from the same sample are listed, as sequenced in a study of PD-L1 blockade in urothelial cancer. Libraries were prepared by immunoSEQ multiplex PCR; TCRdb keeps only in-frame clonotypes and omits some of them. The sample holds 50,000 to 55,000 clones, roughly 77% seen once. Sequencing used PBMCs, obtained around atezolizumab (anti-PD-L1) treatment. These receptors originate from a man in his 70s with urothelial cancer.

The chain has TRBV5-1 and TRBJ1-2; TRBD1 is a possible D gene (6 bases). V lost 0 bases and J 0 bases, leaving 15 bases between the germline ends. The CDR3 sequence is 17 residues long. The germline CDR1 and CDR2 sequences are SGHRS and YFSETQ. CDR3 amino acids: CASSLGGGRGANYGYTF. CDR3 DNA sequence: TGCGCCAGCAGCTTGGGGGGCGGCAGGGGAGCTAACTATGGCTACACCTTC.

J is TRBJ2-3 and V is TRBV5-4, with unresolved D. The V gene lost 2 bases and the J gene lost 1 base, with 5 bases spanning the gap. This CDR3 is built from 13 residues. Germline lookup yields CDR1 SGHNT and CDR2 YYREEE (reference sequence). CDR3 nucleotide sequence: TGTGCCAGCAGCTTCCGGGGCACAGATACGCAGTATTTT. Translating gives CASSFRGTDTQYF.

The CDR3 nucleotides are TGTGCCAGCAGTCCTCAAGAACGTTTGGACAGGGAGAGCTCCTACGAGCAGTACTTC. It specifies CASSPQERLDRESSYEQYF. This chain joins TRBV28 and TRBJ2-7, with 8 bases identical to TRBD1. This CDR3 contains 19 residues. After removal of 5 bases from V and 0 bases from J, the junction contained 18 bases not matched to a gene. Germline-derived CDR1 and CDR2 are MDHEN and SYDVKM.

V and J are TRBV2 and TRBJ2-1; no clear D. Trimming shortened V by 6 bases and J by 6 bases, and 9 bases separated the two germline ends. The CDR3 has 12 amino acids. Germline assignment: CDR1 SNHLY and CDR2 FYNNEI. CDR3 sequence reads: CASSPNSNEQFF. The CDR3 DNA follows: TGTGCCAGCAGCCCCAACAGCAATGAGCAGTTCTTC.

The CDR3 nucleotides read TGTGCCACCAGCAGAGATGGGACATCCTACACTGAAGCTTTCTTT. This translates into CATSRDGTSYTEAFF. The chain carries TRBV15 and TRBJ1-1; D is possibly TRBD1 (6 bases). The germline gives CDR1 LNHNV, CDR2 YYDKDF (reference sequence). There are 15 residues in the CDR3. Trimming removed 0 bases from V and 3 bases from J, with 11 bases in between.

The gene calls are TRBV6-6 and TRBJ1-5; 7 nucleotides align to TRBD1. The CDR3 is made up of 14 amino acids. After removal of 6 bases from V and 6 bases from J, the junction contained 8 bases not matched to a gene. CDR1 MNHNY and CDR2 SVGAGI come from the germline V gene (reference sequence). This chain's CDR3 is CASSHTGAGQPQHF. The CDR3 DNA follows: TGTGCCAGCAGCCACACAGGGGCCGGTCAGCCCCAGCATTTT.

The J gene is TRBJ2-5, the V gene TRBV6-1; 12 bases align to TRBD2. V was clipped by 5 bases and J by 2 bases; unmatched bases: 3. The CDR3 sequence is 15 residues long. Germline V gene sequence: CDR1 MNHNS, CDR2 SASEGT. The CDR3: CASSITSGRQETQYF. Written as DNA, the CDR3 is TGTGCCAGCAGTATCACTAGCGGGAGGCAAGAGACCCAGTACTTC.

V is TRBV11-2 and J is TRBJ2-2, with TRBD2 identical over 8 bases. The CDR3 totals 18 residues. Germline CDR1 and CDR2: SGHAT and FQNNGV. V lost 3 bases and J lost 2; bases outside the gene matches: 11. The CDR3 is CASSLRRSGGPNTGELFF. CDR3 nucleotides: TGTGCCAGCAGCTTGCGCCGAAGCGGGGGCCCTAACACCGGGGAGCTGTTTTTT.

This clone turned up a few times. This chain links TRBV10-3 with TRBJ2-7, with 9 bases aligning to TRBD1. This CDR3 is built from 16 residues. V lost 7 bases, J lost 3 bases, and 13 bases stayed unmatched. Germline V gene data show CDR1 as ENHRY and CDR2 as SYGVKD. The CDR3 nucleotides read TGTGCCATCACATCCCAGGACAGGGGTCCCCTCTACGAGCAGTACTTC. This sequence encodes CAITSQDRGPLYEQYF.

About this clone: The identical CDR3 is also encoded by other nucleotide sequences in the sample. The chain couples TRBV5-1 to TRBJ2-3; 7 bases align to TRBD2. J was trimmed by 3 bases and V by 2 bases; bases with no gene match: 3. Looked up from germline, CDR1 is SGHRS and CDR2 is YFSETQ. The CDR3 spans 14 residues. The CDR3 bases are TGCGCCAGCAGCTTAGGACTAGAAACAGATACGCAGTATTTT. Translating gives CASSLGLETDTQYF.

This rearrangement joins TRBV7-6 to TRBJ2-3, with 10 bases lining up with TRBD2. From germline, CDR1 is SGHVS and CDR2 FNYEAQ. The J segment lost 0 bases and the V segment lost 2 bases, leaving 8 bases of the junction unmatched. The CDR3 has 18 amino acids. This CDR3 is CASSLNLAGATSTDTQYF. The CDR3, as DNA: TGTGCCAGCAGCTTAAACCTAGCGGGGGCCACTAGCACAGATACGCAGTATTTT.

This rearrangement joins TRBV11-3 to TRBJ2-1, with TRBD2 identical over 15 bases. V trimming: 3 bases; J trimming: 10 bases; junction bases outside the gene matches: 13. Germline CDR1 and CDR2: SGHNT and YENEEA. CDR3 length: 18 amino acids. CDR3 amino acids: CASSFHTGTSGRIGEQFF. As DNA, the CDR3 is TGTGCCAGCAGCTTCCACACCGGGACTAGCGGGAGGATAGGAGAGCAGTTCTTC.

A single count supports this clone. V and J are TRBV28 and TRBJ2-1, with 9 bases that match TRBD2. This CDR3 has 17 amino acids. V lost 4 bases to trimming and J lost 6 bases; unmatched junction nucleotides: 13. CDR1 and CDR2 from the germline V gene are MDHEN and SYDVKM. The CDR3 is CASSSFKSGRKGNEQFF. The CDR3 DNA follows: TGTGCCAGCAGTTCCTTCAAAAGCGGGAGGAAGGGCAATGAGCAGTTCTTC.

The chain recombines TRBV29-1 with TRBJ1-3; D call uncertain. Trimming took off 7 bases at V and 4 bases at J, with 8 bases between the two ends. CDR1 is SQVTM and CDR2 is ANQGSEA in the germline V gene. The CDR3 loop spans 11 amino acids. The CDR3: CSGYKGNTIYF. The CDR3 nucleotides are TGCAGCGGCTATAAGGGAAACACCATATATTTT.

In its sample, this clone was seen a few times. This chain joins TRBV5-6 and TRBJ1-2, with a tentative D call TRBD1 (6 bases). The CDR3 spans 14 residues. The V gene's germline CDR1 is SGHDT and CDR2 YYEEEE. Trimming removed 1 base at V and 0 bases at J, with 7 bases between. CDR3 protein: CASSLSGANYGYTF. For the CDR3, the DNA is TGTGCCAGCAGCTTGTCAGGGGCTAACTATGGCTACACCTTC. Variable domain in full (rest from reference TRBV5-6 and TRBJ1-2): DAGVTQSPTHLIKTRGQQVTLRCSPKSGHDTVSWYQQALGQGPQFIFQYYEEEERQRGNFPDRFSGHQFPNYSSELNVNALLLGDSALYLCASSLSGANYGYTFGSGTRLTVV.

The sample holds one count of this clone. The genes are TRBV28 and TRBJ2-5; D might be TRBD1 (6 bases). CDR1 and CDR2 from the germline V gene are MDHEN and SYDVKM. V shed 6 bases and J shed 12 bases, with 29 bases lying between them. This CDR3 spans 16 amino acids. Written as DNA, the CDR3 is TGTGCCAGCAGCCTTACCGTAGGGGGTGACCTAGGCGGAGAGTACTTC. It translates to CASSLTVGGDLGGEYF.

The rearrangement uses TRBV7-9 and TRBJ2-7; TRBD1 might be the D (6 bases). Germline V gene lookup returns CDR1 SEHNR and CDR2 FQNEAQ (reference sequence). V dropped 0 bases and J dropped 6 bases, with 15 bases sitting between them. The CDR3 has 15 amino acids. The CDR3 DNA reads as TGTGCCAGCAGCTTAGCAGGGGGTCGTGGACTCGAGCAGTACTTC. As protein: CASSLAGGRGLEQYF.

The chain joins TRBV29-1 to TRBJ1-1; possibly TRBD1 for D (6 bases). V was shortened by 7 bases and J by 1 base, with 10 bases between the two germline ends. Per the germline V gene, CDR1 is SQVTM and CDR2 is ANQGSEA. This CDR3 comprises 12 residues. CDR3 loop: CSAMTGNTEAFF. As DNA, the CDR3 is TGCAGCGCCATGACAGGGAACACTGAAGCTTTCTTT.

This chain connects TRBV5-4 to TRBJ2-1; D ambiguous. This CDR3 is built from 13 residues. Per germline, CDR1 SGHNT and CDR2 YYREEE (reference sequence). The V and J ends lost 3 bases and 7 bases respectively, with 11 bases between them. The CDR3 DNA is TGTGCCAGCAGCTCGTCGGGTCCGAATGAGCAGTTCTTC. Protein sequence: CASSSSGPNEQFF.

V is TRBV7-3 and J is TRBJ2-7; 9 nucleotides align to TRBD1. Germline assignment: CDR1 SGHTA and CDR2 FQGTGA. The CDR3 spans 16 residues. Trimming removed 2 bases from V and 3 bases from J; junction bases left unmatched: 8. CDR3 region: CASSLSPATGGYEQYF. The CDR3 DNA follows: TGTGCCAGCAGCTTATCTCCCGCGACAGGGGGCTACGAGCAGTACTTC.

V usage is TRBV7-2 and J usage is TRBJ2-5; tentatively, D is TRBD2 (5 bases). This CDR3 region has 15 residues. The V gene lost 4 bases and the J gene lost 0 bases, with 12 bases spanning the gap. Germline CDR1 reads SGHTA; CDR2 reads FQGNSA. CDR3 protein: CASSSGGKNQETQYF. The CDR3 nucleotides are TGTGCCAGCAGCTCAGGAGGCAAAAACCAAGAGACCCAGTACTTC.

The chain joins TRBV18 to TRBJ1-1; weak D call: TRBD1 (6 bases). CDR3 length: 15 amino acids. The germline V and J ends were trimmed by 5 bases and 0 bases, with 13 bases remaining between them. Germline values: CDR1 KGHSH, CDR2 LQKENI. The CDR3 region has the DNA TGTGCCAGCTCAGCAGAGGGGGTACTGAACACTGAAGCTTTCTTT. Encoded protein: CASSAEGVLNTEAFF.

This clone has only a few counts. This chain connects TRBV14 to TRBJ1-1, with D perhaps TRBD1 (5 bases). Per the germline V gene, CDR1 is SGHDN and CDR2 is FVKESK. Trimming removed 1 base at V and 10 bases at J, with 13 bases between. CDR3 length: 13 residues. The CDR3 DNA sequence: TGTGCCAGCAGCCAAGTGGGACCGGGGGGAGCTTTCTTT. This codes for CASSQVGPGGAFF.

V usage is TRBV9 and J usage is TRBJ2-7; the D is unclear. The CDR3 runs to 14 residues. CDR1 and CDR2 from the germline V gene are SGDLS and YYNGEE. V was shortened by 4 bases and J by 5 bases, with 16 bases between the two germline ends. CDR3 DNA: TGTGCCAGCAGCCCCTCTCCGGAGTTTGACGAGCAGTACTTC. Translating it yields CASSPSPEFDEQYF.

CDR3 amino acids: CASSLAGTDSGYTF. The DNA for the CDR3 is TGCGCCAGCAGCTTGGCCGGGACAGATTCTGGCTACACCTTC. The chain links TRBV5-1 to TRBJ1-2; 7 bases match TRBD1. The CDR3 has 14 amino acids. V dropped 0 bases and J dropped 7; count of bases not matched to a gene: 6. Per the germline V gene, CDR1 is SGHRS and CDR2 is YFSETQ. Full variable domain (missing parts from reference TRBV5-1 and TRBJ1-2): KAGVTQTPRYLIKTRGQQVTLSCSPISGHRSVSWYQQTPGQGLQFLFEYFSETQRNKGNFPGRFSGRQFSNSRSEMNVSTLELGDSALYLCASSLAGTDSGYTFGSGTRLTVV.

V is TRBV6-1 and J is TRBJ1-6, with 7 bases that match TRBD1. This CDR3 comprises 14 residues. Losses at the gene ends were 6 bases for V and 8 bases for J; bases not matched to a gene: 7. Germline values: CDR1 MNHNS, CDR2 SASEGT. CDR3: CASRGQGGDSPLHF. The CDR3 coding sequence is TGTGCCAGCAGAGGGCAGGGGGGAGATTCACCCCTCCACTTT.

This clone was observed a handful of times. The chain is built from TRBV11-1 and TRBJ2-3; 7 nucleotides line up with TRBD1. J lost 2 bases, V lost 5 bases, and 7 bases had no gene match. Per the germline V gene, CDR1 is SGHAT and CDR2 is FQDESV (reference sequence). The CDR3 is 15 amino acids. The CDR3 sequence: CASSKTGTATDTQYF. Written as DNA, the CDR3 is TGTGCCAGCAGCAAAACCGGGACAGCCACAGATACGCAGTATTTT.

This clone is a singleton in its sample. V gene TRBV7-2 combines with J gene TRBJ2-6; D is ambiguous. This CDR3 is built from 17 residues. Germline V gene sequence: CDR1 SGHTA, CDR2 FQGNSA. V was cut by 3 bases and J by 0 bases, with 12 bases left in between. CDR3 sequence (DNA): TGTGCCAGCAGCTTCTCTCCGGCAGGCTCTGGGGCCAACGTCCTGACTTTC. Protein sequence: CASSFSPAGSGANVLTF. The full variable domain, in which reference TRBV7-2 and TRBJ2-6 provide the parts outside the CDR3, is GAGVSQSPSNKVTEKGKDVELRCDPISGHTALYWYRQSLGQGLEFLIYFQGNSAPDKSGLPSDRFSAERTGGSVSTLTIQRTQQEDSAVYLCASSFSPAGSGANVLTFGAGSRLTVL.

This clone was seen more than once but under ten times. A read error may account for a junction end that differs from germline. The gene calls are TRBV7-7 and TRBJ1-5; 8 nucleotides agree with TRBD1. CDR1 and CDR2 (germline): SSHAT, FNYEAQ (reference sequence). This CDR3 is built from 16 residues. Written as DNA, the CDR3 is TGTGCTAGCAGCTGGTCCCGGGACAGGTCCAATCAGCCCCAGCATTTT. This gives the protein CASSWSRDRSNQPQHF.

The gene calls are TRBV6-5 and TRBJ1-1, with 9 positions matching TRBD1. The CDR3 spans 15 residues. Trimming removed 2 bases from V and 5 bases from J; junction bases left unmatched: 6. Germline lookup yields CDR1 MNHEY and CDR2 SVGAGI. The CDR3: CASSYRGQGRTEAFF. The CDR3 DNA reads TGTGCCAGCAGTTACAGGGGACAGGGCCGGACTGAAGCTTTCTTT.